This TCR beta chain was sequenced during a study of blood T cells in healthy people across ages. A second about 7 to 11 cycle PCR used barcoded and J-beta primers. Each TCR beta cDNA got a 12-nucleotide random molecular identifier. TCRdb re-analysed the 5' RACE reads in MiXCR, keeping a single row per CDR3 protein. The table shows hundreds of thousands of distinct CDR3 sequences, with about 48% occurring only once. Trimming pared 5 bases from V and 8 bases from J, leaving 15 bases between. The CDR3 loop spans 14 amino acids. CDR1 is KGHDR and CDR2 is SFDVKD in the germline V gene. Sequencing input: blood. The gene calls are TRBV24-1 and TRBJ2-1, with D perhaps assigned TRBD1 or TRBD2 (5 bases each). This clonotype was sampled from an elderly man in good health. The CDR3 region is CATSGTGMRDEQFF. In nucleotides, the CDR3 is TGTGCCACCAGTGGAACAGGCATGAGGGATGAGCAGTTCTTC.